Listed below are T cell receptor beta chains from one sample, sequenced in a study of blood T cells in healthy people across ages. From the 5' RACE reads, TCRdb called clonotypes with MiXCR, one entry per CDR3 protein. The repertoire has fewer than 900,000 distinct CDR3 sequences, around 46% of them found once; the top ten carry around a fifth. The sample consisted of blood. These receptors originate from an older woman in good health. CDR3s include the opening cysteine and the closing phenylalanine or tryptophan. The D gene is left open where the match is weak. Size values are once, few and many counts, or a class for expanded clones, and some rows have none.

V gene: TRBV6-2/TRBV6-3; clone size: few; J gene: TRBJ1-6; D gene: TRBD1; CDR3 DNA: TGTGCCAGCAGTTACTCGAGGGACAGGGGTATGACCCTCCACTTT; CDR3 protein: CASSYSRDRGMTLHF
V gene: TRBV12-3/TRBV12-4; clone size: few; J gene: TRBJ2-7; D gene: .; CDR3 DNA: TGTGCCAGCAGTTTTGGTCACGAGCAGTACTTC; CDR3 protein: CASSFGHEQYF
V gene: TRBV6-1; clone size: .; J gene: TRBJ2-7; D gene: .; CDR3 DNA: TGTGCCAGCAGTGAGGGAGAGCCCTACGAGCAGTACTTC; CDR3 protein: CASSEGEPYEQYF
V gene: TRBV11-2; clone size: .; J gene: TRBJ2-3; D gene: .; CDR3 DNA: TGTGCCAGCAACATGGCAGATACGCAGTATTTT; CDR3 protein: CASNMADTQYF
V gene: TRBV20-1; clone size: once; J gene: TRBJ1-1; D gene: TRBD1; CDR3 DNA: TGCAGTGCGGAAAGGACAGGGGTAATGAACACTGAAGCTTTCTTT; CDR3 protein: CSAERTGVMNTEAFF
V gene: TRBV25-1; clone size: many; J gene: TRBJ2-3; D gene: TRBD1; CDR3 DNA: TGTGCCAGCAGCCGAGGGACAGCACTTACAGATACGCAGTATTTT; CDR3 protein: CASSRGTALTDTQYF
V gene: TRBV12-5; clone size: .; J gene: TRBJ2-5; D gene: .; CDR3 DNA: TGTGCTAGTGGTACCGACACGGGTAACTCAGAGACCCAGTACTTC; CDR3 protein: CASGTDTGNSETQYF
V gene: TRBV6-6; clone size: .; J gene: TRBJ2-7; D gene: .; CDR3 DNA: TGTGCCAGCCGTTTTTACCGCTCCTACGAGCAGTACTTC; CDR3 protein: CASRFYRSYEQYF
V gene: TRBV4-3; clone size: .; J gene: TRBJ2-5; D gene: .; CDR3 DNA: TGCGCCAGCAGCCAAGAGTTAGCGTTTGAGGAGACCCAGTACTTC; CDR3 protein: CASSQELAFEETQYF
V gene: TRBV6-2/TRBV6-3; clone size: .; J gene: TRBJ1-1; D gene: TRBD1; CDR3 DNA: TGTGCCAGCAGTTACTCGACCCGGGACAGGGGACCCAACACTGAAGCTTTCTTT; CDR3 protein: CASSYSTRDRGPNTEAFF
V gene: TRBV27; clone size: .; J gene: TRBJ1-6; D gene: .; CDR3 DNA: TGTGCCAGCCGGCGGGAGTACAATTCACCCCTCCACTTT; CDR3 protein: CASRREYNSPLHF
V gene: TRBV27; clone size: few; J gene: TRBJ2-7; D gene: TRBD1; CDR3 DNA: TGTGCCAGCAGTCTTTTATCCGGGACAGGGGGCAACGAGCAGTACTTC; CDR3 protein: CASSLLSGTGGNEQYF
V gene: TRBV29-1; clone size: many; J gene: TRBJ2-5; D gene: .; CDR3 DNA: TGCAGCGTGCGGGCCGGAAGGGAGGAGACCCAGTACTTC; CDR3 protein: CSVRAGREETQYF
V gene: TRBV24-1; clone size: .; J gene: TRBJ2-3; D gene: TRBD2; CDR3 DNA: TGTGCCACCAGTGACCCGGGACTAGCGGGCGTAGATACGCAGTATTTT; CDR3 protein: CATSDPGLAGVDTQYF
V gene: TRBV12-3/TRBV12-4; clone size: .; J gene: TRBJ2-3; D gene: .; CDR3 DNA: TGTGCCAGCAGGGGTAGCGCAGATGCGCAGTATTTT; CDR3 protein: CASRGSADAQYF
V gene: TRBV20-1; clone size: few; J gene: TRBJ1-2; D gene: .; CDR3 DNA: TGCAGTGCGGGTCGGCAGGGAGGATCCTATGGCTACACCTTC; CDR3 protein: CSAGRQGGSYGYTF
V gene: TRBV20-1; clone size: .; J gene: TRBJ2-1; D gene: TRBD2; CDR3 DNA: TGCAGTGCTCAGACTAGCGGGCCAAGGAATGAGCAGTTCTTC; CDR3 protein: CSAQTSGPRNEQFF
V gene: TRBV15; clone size: few; J gene: TRBJ2-3; D gene: TRBD1; CDR3 DNA: TGTGCCACCAACCATAGGACAGGGAAGTTTACAGATACGCAGTATTTT; CDR3 protein: CATNHRTGKFTDTQYF
V gene: TRBV11-2; clone size: few; J gene: TRBJ2-6; D gene: TRBD2; CDR3 DNA: TGTGCCAGCAGCCGTTCCGGGACTAAGAGGATCTCTGGGGCCAACGTCCTGACTTTC; CDR3 protein: CASSRSGTKRISGANVLTF
V gene: TRBV12-3/TRBV12-4; clone size: .; J gene: TRBJ2-7; D gene: TRBD1; CDR3 DNA: TGTGCCAGCAGGTACGGGACAGGGTCCTACAATGAGCAGTACTTC; CDR3 protein: CASRYGTGSYNEQYF